Shown below are 28 T cell receptor beta chains from a single sample sequenced in a study of shared clonotypes between healthy human individuals. Only in-frame clones appear in the TCRdb table, and some are missing; sequencing was by immunoSEQ multiplex PCR. The sample has some 790,000 clones, 72% seen once; the top ten hold under 2%. The specimen sequenced was memory CD4+ T cells sorted from blood. Stated subset: CD45RA-negative fraction. The origin of the receptors is a woman aged 30 to 39 in good health.

V and J are TRBV27 and TRBJ1-1; D call uncertain. CDR1 is MNHEY, CDR2 SMNVEV, per germline (reference sequence). The ends were cut back, 2 bases at V and 1 base at J, with 8 bases in the middle. The CDR3 is 14 amino acids. CDR3 loop: CASSLIPQNTEAFF. DNA of the CDR3: TGTGCCAGCAGTTTAATCCCTCAGAACACTGAAGCTTTCTTT.

A single count supports this clone. Other DNA sequences within the sample encode an identical CDR3. DNA for the CDR3: TGCGCCAGCAGCTTGGACTCGGCCTCCTACAATGAGCAGTTCTTC. It codes for CASSLDSASYNEQFF. The chain is built from TRBV5-1 and TRBJ2-1; D gene unclear. CDR3 length: 15 residues. The ends were cut back, 0 bases at V and 0 bases at J, with 7 bases in the middle. The germline gives CDR1 SGHRS, CDR2 YFSETQ.

The chain employs TRBV5-8 and TRBJ2-5; D is tentatively TRBD1 or TRBD2 (6 bases each). V lost 1 base and J lost 5, with 12 bases in between. The germline gives CDR1 SGHTS, CDR2 YDEGEE. The CDR3 extends over 14 amino acids. CDR3 nucleotides: TGTGCCAGCAGCTTGTTGGGGGGCCCGGAGACCCAGTACTTC. It is translated as CASSLLGGPETQYF.

The chain carries TRBV7-7 and TRBJ2-1, with 9 bases lining up with TRBD1. CDR3 length: 15 amino acids. Germline lookup yields CDR1 SSHAT and CDR2 FNYEAQ (reference sequence). J gave up 7 bases and V 5 bases, and 9 bases lay outside the gene matches. The CDR3 DNA reads as TGTGCCAGCAGCCAGAGCACAGGGGGCGGGAATGAGCAGTTCTTC. Protein: CASSQSTGGGNEQFF. Complete variable domain (other parts from reference TRBV7-7 and TRBJ2-1): GAGVSQSPRYKVTKRGQDVTLRCDPISSHATLYWYQQALGQGPEFLTYFNYEAQPDKSGLPSDRFSAERPEGSISTLTIQRTEQRDSAMYRCASSQSTGGGNEQFFGPGTRLTVL.

The chain links TRBV28 to TRBJ2-5; TRBD1 matches at 8 bases. Judging by the DNA end, TRBJ2-7 fits better; the J call may be wrong. The CDR3 runs to 13 residues. CDR1 MDHEN and CDR2 SYDVKM come from the germline V gene. CDR3 in amino acids: CASHDRGINEQYF. CDR3 bases: TGTGCCAGCCACGACAGGGGAATCAACGAGCAGTACTTC.

V gene TRBV25-1 combines with J gene TRBJ1-5; D may be TRBD1 (6 bases). The CDR3 extends over 14 amino acids. Germline V gene sequence: CDR1 MGHDK, CDR2 SYGVNS. V shed 6 bases and J shed 7 bases, with 16 bases lying between them. The CDR3 protein is CASSAGGGRQPQHF. Written as DNA, the CDR3 is TGTGCCAGCAGCGCCGGGGGCGGGAGGCAGCCCCAGCATTTT.

The chain employs TRBV4-1 and TRBJ1-4, with D perhaps TRBD1 (6 bases). CDR1 is MGHRA and CDR2 is YSYEKL in the germline V gene. V shed 5 bases and J shed 6 bases, with 25 bases lying between them. The CDR3 has 18 amino acids. CDR3 in DNA: TGCGCCAGCAGCTCCCTTCACCCCAGTCAGGGGCGGGATGAAAAACTGTTTTTT. Translating it yields CASSSLHPSQGRDEKLFF.

The chain couples TRBV30 to TRBJ2-3; no clear D. This CDR3 spans 13 amino acids. Trimming cost V 5 bases and J 0 bases, with 9 bases left between them. Per the germline V gene, CDR1 is GTSNPN and CDR2 is SVGIG (reference sequence). CDR3 DNA sequence: TGTGCCTGGCGACGCAAGAGCACAGATACGCAGTATTTT. Its translation is CAWRRKSTDTQYF.

This chain uses TRBV9 with TRBJ2-5, with 14 bases aligning to TRBD2. Germline CDR1 SGDLS, CDR2 YYNGEE. CDR3 length: 16 amino acids. V lost 4 bases to trimming and J lost 5 bases; unmatched junction nucleotides: 7. The CDR3: CASSPSTSGRAETQYF. Here the CDR3 DNA reads TGTGCCAGCAGCCCATCGACTAGCGGGAGGGCCGAGACCCAGTACTTC. Based on the CDR3 plus reference TRBV9 and TRBJ2-5, the full variable domain is DSGVTQTPKHLITATGQRVTLRCSPRSGDLSVYWYQQSLDQGLQFLIQYYNGEERAKGNILERFSAQQFPDLHSELNLSSLELGDSALYFCASSPSTSGRAETQYFGPGTRLLVL.

This chain links TRBV19 with TRBJ2-5, with D tentatively TRBD1 (5 bases). V lost 5 bases and J lost 3, with 7 bases in between. The germline V gene has CDR1 LNHDA and CDR2 SQIVND (reference sequence). The CDR3 runs 12 residues. The CDR3 here is CASSRREETQYF. Written as DNA, the CDR3 is TGTGCCAGTAGTCGCAGGGAAGAGACCCAGTACTTC.

CDR3 DNA: TGTGCCAGCACCCTAGCGGGAGTGTCCCAAGAGACCCAGTACTTC. Amino acids: CASTLAGVSQETQYF. V gene TRBV5-4 combines with J gene TRBJ2-5; TRBD2 agrees at 10 bases. CDR3 length: 15 amino acids. In germline, CDR1 is SGHNT, CDR2 YYREEE (reference sequence). The ends lost 6 bases at V and 1 base at J; junction bases unmatched: 6.

The chain combines TRBV4-1 with TRBJ2-2; D perhaps matches TRBD1 (6 bases). The CDR3 sequence is 16 residues long. Germline V gene data show CDR1 as MGHRA and CDR2 as YSYEKL. V lost 0 bases and J lost 0, with 8 bases in between. The CDR3 coding sequence is TGCGCCAGCAGCCAAGAGCAGGGGACGAACACCGGGGAGCTGTTTTTT. It specifies CASSQEQGTNTGELFF.

The chain employs TRBV21-1 and TRBJ2-2. TRBV21-1 is classified as a pseudogene. This CDR3 has 18 residues. The CDR3 here is CASSKARKGGSNTGELFF. The CDR3 bases are TGTGCCAGCAGCAAAGCGCGGAAGGGGGGTTCTAACACCGGGGAGCTGTTTTTT.

The chain is built from TRBV7-3 and TRBJ2-2; D possibly corresponds to TRBD2 (6 bases). CDR3 length equals 16 residues. In germline, CDR1 is SGHTA, CDR2 FQGTGA. The V end lost 2 bases, the J end lost 0 bases, and 10 bases lay between the germline ends. The CDR3 DNA reads TGTGCCAGCAGCTTATATGGCGGGACGAACACCGGGGAGCTGTTTTTT. Its protein is CASSLYGGTNTGELFF.

V and J are TRBV28 and TRBJ1-5; D is perhaps TRBD1 (6 bases). V was cut by 1 base and J by 6 bases, with 16 bases left in between. CDR3 length: 16 amino acids. CDR1 is MDHEN, CDR2 SYDVKM, per germline. In nucleotides, the CDR3 is TGTGCCAGCAGTTTATCCGGCAGGGGAGGATCTCAGCCCCAGCATTTT. It specifies CASSLSGRGGSQPQHF.

In its sample, this clone was seen a few times. The chain recombines TRBV20-1 with TRBJ2-1; D tentatively reads TRBD1 or TRBD2 (5 bases each). Per the germline V gene, CDR1 is DFQATT and CDR2 is SNEGSKA (reference sequence). This CDR3 comprises 11 residues. CDR3 sequence: CRGATYNEQFF. For the CDR3, the DNA is TGCCGAGGGGCAACCTACAATGAGCAGTTCTTC.

V is TRBV6-4 and J is TRBJ1-5; D is unclear. The V end was cut by 10 bases, the J end by 6 bases, with 19 bases between. In germline, CDR1 is MRHNA, CDR2 SNTAGT. The CDR3 runs 14 residues. This CDR3 reads CATRRVGVTQPQHF. CDR3 bases: TGTGCCACACGAAGGGTCGGGGTCACTCAGCCCCAGCATTTT.

The V and J genes are TRBV29-1 and TRBJ2-3; unclear D gene. The length of the CDR3 is 12 residues. In germline, CDR1 is SQVTM, CDR2 ANQGSEA. V lost 4 bases and J 0 bases, leaving 5 bases between the germline ends. Here the CDR3 DNA reads TGCAGCGTTGGGGGTAGCACAGATACGCAGTATTTT. It yields the protein CSVGGSTDTQYF.

The J gene is TRBJ1-2, the V gene TRBV2; TRBD1 matches 7 bases. The V gene end was trimmed by 8 bases and the J gene end by 8 bases; junction bases not matched to a gene: 20. Germline V gives CDR1 SNHLY, CDR2 FYNNEI. This CDR3 comprises 16 residues. CDR3 in amino acids: CASPEGAGPYGGGYTF. CDR3 nucleotide sequence: TGTGCCAGCCCGGAGGGGGCCGGGCCCTATGGAGGGGGCTACACCTTC.

V is TRBV18 and J is TRBJ1-3; no definite D call. The CDR3 is made up of 16 amino acids. Trimming removed 3 bases at V and 0 bases at J, with 12 bases between. CDR1 KGHSH and CDR2 LQKENI come from the germline V gene. In DNA, the CDR3 is TGTGCCAGCTCACCTACCCGGTCCCCCTCTGGAAACACCATATATTTT. It codes for CASSPTRSPSGNTIYF.

The chain couples TRBV5-8 to TRBJ2-5, with D hard to call. The CDR3 extends over 12 amino acids. Germline lookup yields CDR1 SGHTS and CDR2 YDEGEE. With 4 bases removed from V and 5 bases from J, the gap between germline ends came to 9 bases. This CDR3 is CASSPTLETQYF. Here the CDR3 DNA reads TGTGCCAGCAGCCCCACGTTGGAGACCCAGTACTTC.

The chain uses TRBV7-9 and TRBJ2-7, with D unclear. This CDR3 has 16 amino acids. The V and J ends lost 7 bases and 0 bases respectively, with 19 bases between them. CDR1 and CDR2 (germline): SEHNR, FQNEAQ (reference sequence). The CDR3 loop is CASTPPGYSSSYEQYF. CDR3 sequence (DNA): TGTGCCAGCACCCCCCCCGGATACAGTAGCTCCTACGAGCAGTACTTC.

The genes are TRBV7-6 and TRBJ2-5; D is possibly TRBD1 (6 bases). Germline-derived CDR1 and CDR2 are SGHVS and FNYEAQ. The V and J ends lost 2 bases and 5 bases respectively, with 12 bases between them. This CDR3 comprises 14 residues. CDR3 region: CASSLPPQGETQYF. CDR3 bases: TGTGCCAGCAGCTTACCTCCCCAGGGGGAGACCCAGTACTTC.

The chain links TRBV5-5 to TRBJ2-2, with TRBD1 matching over 9 bases. CDR1 is SGHKS and CDR2 is YYEKEE in the germline V gene (reference sequence). V gave up 0 bases and J gave up 5 bases; unmatched junction bases: 5. The CDR3 extends over 16 amino acids. CDR3 in DNA: TGTGCCAGCAGCTTGGGGGACAGGGCTATAACCGGGGAGCTGTTTTTT. Translation gives CASSLGDRAITGELFF.

The genes are TRBV28 and TRBJ1-2; D gene ambiguous. Germline V gene sequence: CDR1 MDHEN, CDR2 SYDVKM. The CDR3 has 15 amino acids. Between the trimmed V and J ends, which lost 2 bases and 8 bases, there was a span of 18 bases. In DNA form, the CDR3 reads TGTGCCAGCAGTTTACCCGCGGACGTTTCCCAGGGCTACACCTTC. This gives the protein CASSLPADVSQGYTF.

This clone was seen a handful of times. This chain uses TRBV28 with TRBJ1-1; 10 bases align to TRBD1. Germline V gene data show CDR1 as MDHEN and CDR2 as SYDVKM. This CDR3 region has 14 residues. Germline trimming cut 10 bases from V and 3 bases from J; bases unmatched to any gene: 8. The CDR3 here is CATWTGGEDTEAFF. In DNA, the CDR3 is TGTGCCACCTGGACAGGGGGAGAGGACACTGAAGCTTTCTTT.

The J gene is TRBJ1-5, the V gene TRBV6-1; the D gene is possibly TRBD1 (6 bases). CDR1 and CDR2 from the germline V gene are MNHNS and SASEGT. The V gene lost 6 bases and the J gene lost 0 bases, with 9 bases spanning the gap. CDR3 size: 14 residues. The CDR3 spells CASSQGGSNQPQHF. DNA of the CDR3: TGTGCCAGCAGCCAAGGGGGTAGCAATCAGCCCCAGCATTTT.

The rearrangement joins TRBV27 to TRBJ2-5; TRBD1 aligns across 7 bases. V shed 5 bases, J shed 5 bases, and the junction held 5 bases outside the gene matches. Germline V CDR1 and CDR2: MNHEY, SMNVEV (reference sequence). The CDR3 is 13 residues long. The DNA for the CDR3 is TGTGCCAGCAGTAGGGGACAGACGGAGACCCAGTACTTC. Translating it yields CASSRGQTETQYF.